This TCR beta chain was retrieved from a study of spatial heterogeneity in lung cancer. In the library, each TCR cDNA molecule bore its own unique molecular identifier. TCRdb recomputed calls from the 5' RACE reads with MiXCR, one row per CDR3 protein. In the table there are about 92,000 distinct CDR3 sequences, 9.5% to 15% of which are singletons. Trimming cost V 6 bases and J 0 bases, with 14 bases left between them. Germline V lookup: CDR1 MDHEN, CDR2 SYDVKM. CDR3 size: 15 residues. This clonotype was observed many times. Specified time point: sample taken at primary tumor resection. This chain uses TRBV28 with TRBJ1-1; D unclear. The sequence derives from a male donor with early-stage non-small cell lung cancer. Sequenced here: PBMCs, sampled at surgery. CDR3 DNA sequence: TGTGCCAGCAGCGGAAGGGTTTCCATGAACACTGAAGCTTTCTTT. Residues: CASSGRVSMNTEAFF.